The rows below give T cell receptor beta chains drawn from one sample of a study of regulatory T cells in long-lasting Graves disease. One entry per CDR3 protein results from TCRdb running MiXCR on the multiplex PCR reads. Of about 530,000 distinct CDR3 sequences in the sample, about 16% were seen once. This same sample was also part of a study on T cells in Graves' hyperthyroidism and ophthalmopathy.

Sequences were derived from peripheral blood mononuclear cells (PBMCs), sampled at new diagnosis, from a patient treated with antithyroid drugs. The source of these receptors is a woman aged 35 to 59 with Graves disease. The CDR3 runs from the conserved cysteine through the conserved F or W. The order of the fields is V gene, clone size, D gene, J gene, CDR3 DNA, CDR3 protein. A D gene is named only where the DNA matches it firmly. Some rows have no size entry. The others give once, few or many, or a class for an expanded clone.

TRBV5-1	many	-	TRBJ2-7	TGCGCCAGCAGCTCTGGTTACGCGGGTACCGACGAGCAGTACTTC	CASSSGYAGTDEQYF
TRBV18	many	-	TRBJ1-3	TGTGCCAGCTCACCAAGTCGTGGAGCCGGGAACACCATATATTTT	CASSPSRGAGNTIYF
TRBV29-1	many	TRBD1	TRBJ1-2	TGCAGCGTTAAGACAGGGGGCAGTAACTATGGCTACACCTTC	CSVKTGGSNYGYTF
TRBV11-2	many	-	TRBJ1-4	TGTGCCAGCAGCCCGTCCTATAATGAAAAACTGTTTTTT	CASSPSYNEKLFF
TRBV16	few	TRBD1	TRBJ2-1	TGTGCCAGCAGCTACAGGGGGCAGGGCGCCTACAATGAGCAGTTCTTC	CASSYRGQGAYNEQFF
TRBV6-1	many	-	TRBJ2-1	TGTGCCAGCAGTGAAGCACAGGCTTCCTACAATGAGCAGTTCTTC	CASSEAQASYNEQFF
TRBV19	few	-	TRBJ1-3	TGTGCCAGTAGCGGCTTTGGACAGACCTCTGGAAACACCATATATTTT	CASSGFGQTSGNTIYF
TRBV5-6	-	-	TRBJ1-1	TGTGCCAGCAGCTTGGCCAGCAGATTGGAAGCTTTCTTT	CASSLASRLEAFF
TRBV2	many	-	TRBJ1-1	TGTGCCACCATAGGACCGAGCACTGAAGCTTTCTTT	CATIGPSTEAFF
TRBV12-3/TRBV12-4	-	-	TRBJ2-1	TGTGCCAGCAGTTTGAACCCGAGGGGCGGGATACGTTACAATGAGCAGTTCTTC	CASSLNPRGGIRYNEQFF
TRBV12-3/TRBV12-4	once	-	TRBJ2-7	TGTGCCAGCAGTTTTTCCACTCCGTCCTACGAGCAGTACTTC	CASSFSTPSYEQYF
TRBV11-2	many	-	TRBJ2-7	TGTGCCAGCAGCTTAGTTGATTCCTATCCTCCCTACGAGCAGTACTTC	CASSLVDSYPPYEQYF
TRBV11-1	few	-	TRBJ2-5	TGCGCCAGCAGCCATCCCCACTTCTTCGAAGGAGAGACCCAGTACTTC	CASSHPHFFEGETQYF
TRBV20-1	-	TRBD1	TRBJ1-1	TGCAGTGCTATCCCGGGACAGCCAAACACTGAAGCTTTCTTT	CSAIPGQPNTEAFF
TRBV6-1	many	TRBD2	TRBJ2-3	TGTGCCAGCACGGGGGCTAGCGGGGAAACAGATACGCAGTATTTT	CASTGASGETDTQYF
TRBV6-5	many	-	TRBJ1-2	TGTGCCAGCAGTTCGGCCCAGCTTGATGGCTACACCTTC	CASSSAQLDGYTF
TRBV27	-	TRBD1	TRBJ1-2	TGTGCCAGCAGTACCGGACAGGTCAACTTTTACTATGGCTACACCTTC	CASSTGQVNFYYGYTF
TRBV4-1	-	TRBD2	TRBJ2-3	TGCGCCAGCAGCCAAGAAGCGGGAATAGATACGCAGTATTTT	CASSQEAGIDTQYF
TRBV7-2	few	-	TRBJ2-7	TGTGCCAGCAGCTTAAGCCAGGGGTTCTACGAGCAGTACTTC	CASSLSQGFYEQYF
TRBV2	many	-	TRBJ2-7	TGTGCCAGCAGTAGCGGAGCCTACGAGCAGTACTTC	CASSSGAYEQYF
TRBV29-1	-	-	TRBJ2-2	TGCAGCGCCAAGGGTACCGGGGAGCTGTTTTTT	CSAKGTGELFF
TRBV6-1	few	-	TRBJ2-5	TGTGCCAGCAGTGAAACGTTTATCCAGTACTTC	CASSETFIQYF
TRBV7-2	many	-	TRBJ1-1	TGTGCCAGCAGCGCCCGAAGGGCGGGGGGGCGAAACACTGAAGCTTTCTTT	CASSARRAGGRNTEAFF
TRBV11-2	many	TRBD2	TRBJ2-1	TGTGCCAGCAGCCCTAGGACTAGCCCAAATGAGCAGTTCTTC	CASSPRTSPNEQFF
TRBV5-1	-	TRBD1	TRBJ2-1	TGCGCCAGCAGCTTCCGATGGACAGGGGGTAAGGATGAGCAGTTCTTC	CASSFRWTGGKDEQFF
TRBV12-3/TRBV12-4	many	-	TRBJ2-5	TGTGCCTCAACCCGAGATGGGACCCAGTACTTC	CASTRDGTQYF
TRBV20-1	many	TRBD2	TRBJ2-7	TGCAGTGCTTTAGCGGCGGGGGGCTACTCCTACGAGCAGTACTTC	CSALAAGGYSYEQYF
TRBV7-3	few	TRBD1	TRBJ2-1	TGTGCCAGCAGCCGGACAGGGTATACTTACAATGAGCAGTTCTTC	CASSRTGYTYNEQFF
TRBV7-9	-	TRBD2	TRBJ2-5	TGTGCCAGCAGCCTAAAAGGGGCACCCGGGACTAGCGGGGCCGAACAAGAGACCCAGTACTTC	CASSLKGAPGTSGAEQETQYF
TRBV4-1	-	-	TRBJ1-3	TGCGCCAGCAGCCATCCTCTTGGAAACACCATATATTTT	CASSHPLGNTIYF
TRBV27	many	TRBD1	TRBJ2-7	TGTGCCAGCAGCCAGGGGACAGGGGGCGACGAGCAGTACTTC	CASSQGTGGDEQYF
TRBV15	few	-	TRBJ2-2	TGTGCCACCAGCCGAGCTACGGGGAGCGGGGAGCTGTTTTTT	CATSRATGSGELFF
TRBV24-1	-	-	TRBJ2-1	TGTGCCACCAGTGATTTTATGGGGTGGGATGAGCAGTTCTTC	CATSDFMGWDEQFF
TRBV3-1	many	-	TRBJ2-7	TGTGCCAGCAGCCAAGAACTGGGCCTAGCCCACGAGCAGTACTTC	CASSQELGLAHEQYF
TRBV28	many	-	TRBJ1-1	TGTGCCAGCAGACAGGGTCTGAACACTGAAGCTTTCTTT	CASRQGLNTEAFF
TRBV29-1	many	TRBD2	TRBJ2-5	TGCAGCGTGAGGGCTAGCGGGTACCAAGAGACCCAGTACTTC	CSVRASGYQETQYF
TRBV20-1	many	TRBD2	TRBJ2-1	TGCAGTGCTAGAGACCCGTGGGTAGCGGGGGGATACAATGAGCAGTTCTTC	CSARDPWVAGGYNEQFF
TRBV3-1	many	-	TRBJ1-2	TGTGCCAGCAGCCAAGGGAGAAGAGATGGCTACACCTTC	CASSQGRRDGYTF
TRBV7-8	few	-	TRBJ1-1	TGTGCCAGCAGCTTAGCGTTGGTAGTAGCGGGCGGCGCTTTCTTT	CASSLALVVAGGAFF
TRBV30	-	-	TRBJ1-3	TGTGCCTGGAGTGTACTACAGAATCCCGGAAACACCATATATTTT	CAWSVLQNPGNTIYF
TRBV12-3/TRBV12-4	many	-	TRBJ2-7	TGTGCCAGCAGTTTGAGGGGCACAGAGCAGTACTTC	CASSLRGTEQYF
TRBV7-9	-	-	TRBJ2-7	TGTGCCAGCAGCTTTCAGGCCCCCTCCCAGTACGAGCAGTACTTC	CASSFQAPSQYEQYF
TRBV4-1	-	-	TRBJ1-1	TGTGCCAGCAGCCAAGATCAGAAGAACACTGAAGCTTTCTTT	CASSQDQKNTEAFF
TRBV2	once	TRBD1	TRBJ1-2	TGTGCCAGCAGCCCGGGACAGGGGGTCGGATACTATGGCTACACCTTC	CASSPGQGVGYYGYTF
TRBV7-9	many	-	TRBJ2-3	TGTGCCAGCAGGAGGTCCTATAACACAGATACGCAGTATTTT	CASRRSYNTDTQYF
TRBV11-1	many	-	TRBJ1-1	TGTGCCAGCAGCTCCCTGTTGAGGGGGGACACTGAAGCTTTCTTT	CASSSLLRGDTEAFF
TRBV3-1	many	-	TRBJ2-7	TGTGCCAGCAGCCAGATTCAAGGCGAGCAGTACTTC	CASSQIQGEQYF
TRBV6-1	many	TRBD2	TRBJ2-3	TGTGCCAGCAGTGAACCCCTCCGGGGGGGCACAGATACGCAGTATTTT	CASSEPLRGGTDTQYF
TRBV12-3/TRBV12-4	few	-	TRBJ2-2	TGTGCCAGCAGTTTACCCCCAGGGATAGGGAAGAACACCGGGGAGCTGTTTTTT	CASSLPPGIGKNTGELFF
TRBV14	-	TRBD1	TRBJ1-2	TGTGCCAGCAGCCAGACAGGGGTCGGCTACACCTTC	CASSQTGVGYTF
TRBV7-9	-	TRBD2	TRBJ2-1	TGTGCCAGCAGGCTAGGCTCGGGGGGGGCCGCGAATGAGCAGTTCTTC	CASRLGSGGAANEQFF
TRBV12-3/TRBV12-4	few	-	TRBJ2-5	TGTGCCAGCAGCCCCGACGGGGTACAAGAGACCCAGTACTTC	CASSPDGVQETQYF
TRBV6-2/TRBV6-3	-	TRBD2	TRBJ2-3	TGTACCAGCAGTGAACCGGGACTAGCGCACACAGATACGCAGTATTTT	CTSSEPGLAHTDTQYF
TRBV3-1	many	-	TRBJ1-1	TGTGCCAGCAGCATCTCCGGGGCCTTAAGGACTGAAGCTTTCTTT	CASSISGALRTEAFF
TRBV7-8	few	-	TRBJ1-1	TGTGCCAGCAGCTTAGATGGTGGGATAATTAACACTGAAGCTTTCTTT	CASSLDGGIINTEAFF
TRBV18	-	-	TRBJ2-3	TGTGCCAGCTCACCGGGGACACCCGGATCAGATACGCAGTATTTT	CASSPGTPGSDTQYF
TRBV19	-	-	TRBJ2-7	TGTGCCAGTAAACCGGACGAGGGGCGATACGAGCAGTACTTC	CASKPDEGRYEQYF
TRBV28	many	TRBD1	TRBJ2-3	TGTGCCAGCGGGACAGGGAGTCCAGATACGCAGTATTTT	CASGTGSPDTQYF
TRBV20-1	many	TRBD1	TRBJ1-2	TGCAGTATCACCCGGGACAGGGGGCTGTACTATGGCTACACCTTC	CSITRDRGLYYGYTF
TRBV2	many	-	TRBJ1-2	TGTGCCAGCAGGGAGACTCCTAACTATGGCTACACCTTC	CASRETPNYGYTF